A selection of T cell receptor beta chains follows, all from one sample in a study of blood T cell repertoires in COVID-19. TCRdb keeps only in-frame clones here, not all; method: immunoSEQ multiplex PCR. Altogether 190,000 or so clones are present, 70% to 90% being singletons, with the ten largest covering about 9.3%. What was sequenced was PBMCs or T cells enriched from blood (not recorded which). The receptors come from a man aged 35 to 55 who had recovered from COVID-19. CDR3s include the opening cysteine and the closing phenylalanine or tryptophan. D genes are given only for firm matches. A clone size is listed for some rows: how often the clone was seen (once, few, many), or a class if it is expanded.

j_call clone_size v_call d_call cdr3_nt cdr3_aa
TRBJ2-1 - TRBV13 - TGTGCCAGCAGCTTAATACCCCCAGGGGCCTACAATGAGCAGTTCTTC CASSLIPPGAYNEQFF
TRBJ2-7 - TRBV5-5 - TGTGCCAGCAGCTCCCTTTTGCGCGAGCAGTACTTC CASSSLLREQYF
TRBJ2-3 - TRBV18 TRBD2 TGTGCCAGCTCACCACAGGGACTAGCTATAGATACGCAGTATTTT CASSPQGLAIDTQYF
TRBJ1-1 - TRBV6-5 - TGTGCCAGCAGGACAGACTACACTGAAGCTTTCTTT CASRTDYTEAFF
TRBJ1-1 - TRBV5-4 - TGTGCCAGCAGGCGTGAGGGCACTGAAGCTTTCTTT CASRREGTEAFF
TRBJ2-3 - TRBV21-1 - TGTGCCAGCAGCAGCCTAGCGGGGGGAACAGATACGCAGTATTTT CASSSLAGGTDTQYF
TRBJ1-2 - TRBV7-9 - TGTGCCAGCAGCTTAGTCGAGACACTCTATGGCTACACCTTC CASSLVETLYGYTF
TRBJ1-2 - TRBV7-2 TRBD1 TGTGCCAGCAGCTTAGCCGGGACAGGGGGCTATGGCTACACCTTC CASSLAGTGGYGYTF
TRBJ1-1 - TRBV5-1 - TGCGCCAGCAGCTCGCACGATACTGTGAACACTGAAGCTTTCTTT CASSSHDTVNTEAFF
TRBJ2-1 many TRBV29-1 - TGCAGCGTTATCGGGACAAGTTACAATGAGCAGTTCTTC CSVIGTSYNEQFF
TRBJ2-3 once TRBV18 TRBD2 TGTGCCAGCTCACCAGTATTAACTAGCGGGAGAACAGATACGCAGTATTTT CASSPVLTSGRTDTQYF
TRBJ2-7 - TRBV3-1/TRBV3-2 - TGTGCCAGCAGCCGGGGCCATGCCTACGAGCAGTACTTC CASSRGHAYEQYF